This TCR beta chain was recorded in a study of cytomegalovirus exposure and HLA in healthy donors. Primers included in the PCR were 60 Vbeta and 13 Jbeta primers. Original processing methods: Later, an analysis found 75 million to 90 million unique TCR beta chains, and about 9.9 million of these were shared. TCRdb keeps only in-frame clones here, not all; method: immunoSEQ multiplex PCR. The V and J calls and clone size were taken over from that table, and D and trimming were inferred from the DNA. The profile shows some 120,000 clones, 70% to 80% of them singletons. Note on this clone: Its specificity is not known.

Findings of the study overall: Fewer N-insertions than the approximately 700-donor mean were reportedly shown by an Asian-associated ancestry cluster in a later analysis. At a 0.05 false discovery rate, a later analysis found 18,000 or so TCR beta sequences to be associated with HLA alleles.

Trimming removed 4 bases at V and 8 bases at J, with 17 bases between. Germline lookup yields CDR1 LNHDA and CDR2 SQIVND (reference sequence). The CDR3 is made up of 14 amino acids. Sequenced: PBMCs. The sequence was collected from a man aged 45-65 years in good health and CMV-seronegative. The V gene is TRBV19, the J gene TRBJ1-2; D gene unclear. CDR3 bases: TGTGCCAGTAGTAACCCTGGGAGCCCCATAGGCTACACCTTC. Residues: CASSNPGSPIGYTF.